One and the same sample provided the 12 T cell receptor beta chains below, sequenced in a study of T-cell memory formation after mild COVID-19. TCRdb independently ran MiXCR on the 5' RACE reads; one entry per CDR3 protein. The sample carries about 400,000 distinct CDR3 sequences, under 15% recorded once. The sample taken for sequencing was PBMCs or a T cell subset sorted from them (not recorded which). These receptors originate from a man between 18 and 29 years old who had mild COVID-19 (a few samples of this study predate the infection). Cell type and time point are not known.

The gene calls are TRBV5-1 and TRBJ2-1, with D perhaps TRBD1 (6 bases). This CDR3 has 14 residues. Trimming took 2 bases from V and 2 from J, leaving 8 bases between them. Germline loops: CDR1 SGHRS, CDR2 YFSETQ. CDR3 sequence: CASSFTGPYNEQFF. The DNA of the CDR3 is TGCGCCAGCAGCTTCACAGGGCCCTACAATGAGCAGTTCTTC.

This chain links TRBV7-2 with TRBJ2-1, with D possibly matching TRBD2 (5 bases). The germline V gene has CDR1 SGHTA and CDR2 FQGNSA. The ends were cut back, 8 bases at V and 8 bases at J, with 13 bases in the middle. The CDR3 is 12 residues long. CDR3 nucleotides: TGTGCCAGCGTACAACTAGGTCATGAGCAGTTCTTC. It yields the protein CASVQLGHEQFF.

This clonotype occurred many times. The chain employs TRBV20-1 and TRBJ2-5; D is ambiguous. V was shortened by 2 bases and J by 1 base, with 5 bases between the two germline ends. The CDR3 covers 12 residues. CDR1 DFQATT and CDR2 SNEGSKA come from the germline V gene (reference sequence). CDR3 protein: CSARLTQETQYF. The DNA for the CDR3 is TGCAGTGCTAGACTTACCCAAGAGACCCAGTACTTC.

The table lists this clonotype with a few counts. The chain carries TRBV6-6 and TRBJ1-5, with 7 bases matching TRBD1. V dropped 4 bases and J dropped 1; count of bases not matched to a gene: 4. Per germline, CDR1 MNHNY and CDR2 SVGAGI (reference sequence). The CDR3 covers 15 residues. CDR3 DNA: TGTGCCAGCAGTTCAGGGGGGACGAGCAATCAGCCCCAGCATTTT. As protein: CASSSGGTSNQPQHF.

This clonotype was seen only a few times. The chain recombines TRBV6-5 with TRBJ1-1, with D possibly TRBD1 on 6 matching bases. The CDR3 consists of 12 residues. V dropped 2 bases and J dropped 11 bases, with 12 bases sitting between them. Germline V gene lookup returns CDR1 MNHEY and CDR2 SVGAGI. This chain's CDR3 is CASSYRGERAFF. The CDR3 region has the DNA TGTGCCAGCAGTTACAGGGGGGAAAGGGCTTTCTTT.

In its sample, this clonotype was seen many times. The chain employs TRBV5-1 and TRBJ2-1, with 9 bases matching TRBD2. The germline V gene has CDR1 SGHRS and CDR2 YFSETQ. There are 14 residues in the CDR3. The V segment lost 4 bases and the J segment 4 bases; nucleotides outside the gene matches: 3. CDR3: CASSRSGGYNEQFF. The CDR3 DNA reads as TGCGCCAGCAGCCGAAGCGGGGGGTACAATGAGCAGTTCTTC.

Many counts were recorded for this clonotype. The V call is TRBV5-1, the J call TRBJ1-1; 8 bases match TRBD1. Germline values: CDR1 SGHRS, CDR2 YFSETQ. The length of the CDR3 is 16 residues. The trim removed 2 bases at V and 7 bases at J, leaving 13 bases unmatched. The CDR3 region is CASSLGGTGGSFEAFF. In DNA, the CDR3 is TGCGCCAGCAGCTTAGGGGGAACAGGGGGTAGTTTTGAAGCTTTCTTT.

This chain joins TRBV4-3 and TRBJ2-1; TRBD2 matches 11 bases. CDR3 size: 18 residues. V lost 4 bases, J lost 6 bases, and 14 bases stayed unmatched. Looked up from germline, CDR1 is LGHNA and CDR2 is YSLEER. For the CDR3, the DNA is TGCGCCAGCAGCCGACTAAAACTGAGCGGACTAGCGGGCAATGAGCAGTTCTTC. Amino acids: CASSRLKLSGLAGNEQFF.

This clonotype was observed a handful of times. The J gene is TRBJ1-4, the V gene TRBV28; D perhaps matches TRBD1 (5 bases). Per germline, CDR1 MDHEN and CDR2 SYDVKM. V was pared by 1 base and J by 8 bases, with 14 bases between. CDR3 size: 15 residues. DNA for the CDR3: TGTGCCAGCAGTTTATCGACAGATTTTCGAGAAAAACTGTTTTTT. Protein sequence: CASSLSTDFREKLFF.

The chain recombines TRBV3-1 with TRBJ2-3; tentatively, D is TRBD1 or TRBD2 (6 bases each). The CDR3 loop spans 15 amino acids. V lost 4 bases, J lost 3 bases, and 14 bases lay in between. Looked up from germline, CDR1 is LGHDT and CDR2 is YNNKEL (reference sequence). In nucleotides, the CDR3 is TGTGCCAGCAGCCCGTCCGGGGGCTGGACAGATACGCAGTATTTT. The encoded protein is CASSPSGGWTDTQYF.

This clonotype was seen at least ten times. The rearrangement links TRBV29-1 to TRBJ1-1, with D hard to call. CDR1 is SQVTM, CDR2 ANQGSEA, per germline. The germline V and J ends were trimmed by 3 bases and 1 base, with 6 bases remaining between them. CDR3 length equals 12 residues. CDR3 sequence reads: CSVDPGNTEAFF. CDR3 DNA sequence: TGCAGCGTTGACCCAGGGAACACTGAAGCTTTCTTT. Looking up the rest from reference TRBV29-1 and TRBJ1-1 gives the full variable domain: SAVISQKPSRDICQRGTSLTIQCQVDSQVTMMFWYRQQPGQSLTLIATANQGSEATYESGFVIDKFPISRPNLTFSTLTVSNMSPEDSSIYLCSVDPGNTEAFFGQGTRLTVV.

This clonotype came up many times. The genes are TRBV20-1 and TRBJ1-1; no firm D call. CDR1 and CDR2 (germline): DFQATT, SNEGSKA (reference sequence). V lost 4 bases and J 1 base, leaving 10 bases between the germline ends. The CDR3 is 13 residues long. The chain's CDR3 is CSATRHANTEAFF. The CDR3 region has the DNA TGCAGTGCTACCCGGCACGCGAACACTGAAGCTTTCTTT.